The entry that follows covers one T cell receptor beta chain sequence. Its antigen is not identified. Although they were nominally healthy when sampled, donors likely had unrecorded immune exposures. Germline V gene data show CDR1 as MGHRA and CDR2 as YSYEKL. The V end was cut by 0 bases, the J end by 10 bases, with 9 bases between. The length of the CDR3 is 12 residues. This specimen comes from a study of cytomegalovirus exposure and HLA in healthy donors. With 60 Vbeta and 13 Jbeta primers, the PCR was carried out. Generated by immunoSEQ multiplex PCR, the TCRdb table keeps only in-frame clones and is missing some. Among about 180,000 clones listed, around 76% were seen once. Notes on the study in general: It was reported that the classifier diagnosed cytomegalovirus status with high specificity and sensitivity in both the original and validation cohorts.

The receptor was derived from a woman aged 25 to 39 in good health and CMV-seropositive. This rearrangement joins TRBV4-1 to TRBJ1-2; D is unresolved. Sequenced sample: PBMCs. Written as DNA, the CDR3 is TGCGCCAGCAGCCAAGATACGGAGGTCTACACCTTC. Translating it yields CASSQDTEVYTF.